Below are 24 T cell receptor beta chains sequenced from a single sample in a study of early T cells in non-severe SARS-CoV-2 infection. TCRdb called the 5' RACE reads again in MiXCR, with one record for every CDR3 protein. The sample yields nearly 45,000 distinct CDR3 sequences, roughly 11% seen once. The sequencing sample was made of whole blood. These receptors were obtained from an adult who was a healthcare worker with PCR-confirmed SARS-CoV-2 infection or an uninfected control (not recorded which).

A single count supports this clonotype. It may be a read error: a sequence one base away is much more abundant. This sequence joins TRBV4-3 and TRBJ2-1; the D gene is possibly TRBD2 (6 bases). This CDR3 region has 14 residues. Germline CDR1 and CDR2: LGHNA and YSLEER. Here the CDR3 DNA reads TGCGCCGGCAGCCAAGATTCGGGGGTCCCTGAGCAGTTCTTC. Translated: CAGSQDSGVPEQFF.

This clonotype was found many times. The chain employs TRBV7-2 and TRBJ1-2; D possibly corresponds to TRBD1 (5 bases). CDR3 length: 15 residues. Between the trimmed V and J ends, which lost 1 base and 7 bases, there was a span of 16 bases. The germline CDR1 and CDR2 sequences are SGHTA and FQGNSA. The CDR3 protein is CASSLDLRQRGGYTF. The CDR3 coding sequence is TGTGCCAGCAGCTTAGATCTCAGACAGAGAGGTGGCTACACCTTC.

This clonotype was observed many times. The chain couples TRBV6-2 or TRBV6-3 to TRBJ1-6, with TRBD1 matching 8 bases. V shed 7 bases, J shed 0 bases, and the junction held 17 bases outside the gene matches. The CDR3 loop spans 20 amino acids. The germline V gene has CDR1 MNHEY and CDR2 SVGEGT. This chain's CDR3 is CASNLLGQATRSSYNSPLHF. DNA for the CDR3: TGTGCCAGCAACTTATTGGGACAGGCAACCCGGAGCTCCTATAATTCACCCCTCCACTTT.

Ten or more counts support this clonotype. The chain is built from TRBV19 and TRBJ2-1, with D maybe TRBD1 (6 bases). Germline V gene data show CDR1 as LNHDA and CDR2 as SQIVND (reference sequence). CDR3 length equals 15 residues. V shed 3 bases and J shed 4 bases, with 13 bases lying between them. The CDR3 reads CASSMGTSVYNEQFF. In nucleotides, the CDR3 is TGTGCCAGTAGTATGGGGACATCCGTATACAATGAGCAGTTCTTC.

In this sample, this clonotype is medium-sized. Compared with germline, one end of the junction differs, possibly owing to a read error. This sequence joins TRBV7-7 and TRBJ2-5; possibly TRBD2 for D (5 bases). CDR1 SSHAT and CDR2 FNYEAQ come from the germline V gene (reference sequence). The CDR3 is made up of 14 amino acids. The CDR3 DNA follows: TGTGCTAGCAGCTCGGACTCCGGCGGAGAGACCCAGTACTTC. It codes for CASSSDSGGETQYF.

This chain links TRBV7-2 with TRBJ2-3; TRBD2 matches 8 bases. Trimming removed 1 base from V and 3 bases from J; junction bases left unmatched: 6. CDR1 SGHTA and CDR2 FQGNSA come from the germline V gene. This CDR3 has 16 amino acids. CDR3 nucleotides: TGTGCCAGCAGCTTAGGCGGGAGGAGGCGAACAGATACGCAGTATTTT. This encodes CASSLGGRRRTDTQYF.

This clonotype was detected ten times or more. The chain carries TRBV2 and TRBJ1-2; the D gene is possibly TRBD1 (6 bases). This CDR3 contains 16 residues. The V gene lost 7 bases and the J gene lost 6 bases, with 24 bases spanning the gap. Germline CDR1 SNHLY, CDR2 FYNNEI. The DNA of the CDR3 is TGTGCCAGCATACCACAGGGACCCCGGCCCCAAGATGGCTACACCTTC. It encodes CASIPQGPRPQDGYTF.

Written as DNA, the CDR3 is TGTGCCAGCAGCGTAGACAGCAGGGGCGAGCAGTACTTC. Protein: CASSVDSRGEQYF. This sequence joins TRBV2 and TRBJ2-7, with D possibly matching TRBD1 (6 bases). Germline lookup yields CDR1 SNHLY and CDR2 FYNNEI. V was clipped by 6 bases and J by 6 bases, with 15 bases between them. The CDR3 loop spans 13 amino acids.

The chain joins TRBV28 to TRBJ1-1, with D unclear. CDR1 and CDR2 (germline): MDHEN, SYDVKM. The germline V and J ends were trimmed by 5 bases and 1 base, with 11 bases remaining between them. The CDR3 spans 14 residues. For the CDR3, the DNA is TGTGCCAGCAGTCCCCCGAGTTGGAACACTGAAGCTTTCTTT. As protein: CASSPPSWNTEAFF.

This clonotype was counted many times. This chain joins TRBV20-1 and TRBJ2-3; 11 bases match TRBD1. Per the germline V gene, CDR1 is DFQATT and CDR2 is SNEGSKA (reference sequence). There are 17 residues in the CDR3. Trimming took 6 bases from V and 0 from J; bases not matched to a gene: 11. The CDR3 loop reads CSAESRTGGTSTDTQYF. CDR3 coding DNA: TGCAGTGCCGAATCTAGGACAGGGGGCACTAGCACAGATACGCAGTATTTT.

This clonotype occurred a few times. The chain has TRBV5-1 and TRBJ2-3; D possibly corresponds to TRBD2 (5 bases). CDR1 and CDR2 from the germline V gene are SGHRS and YFSETQ. V was shortened by 2 bases and J by 1 base, with 8 bases between the two germline ends. The CDR3 has 14 residues. CDR3 amino acids: CASSFDYGTDTQYF. The CDR3 DNA follows: TGCGCCAGCAGCTTCGACTATGGCACAGATACGCAGTATTTT.

This clonotype occurred many times. CDR3 in amino acids: CASSEEGWGNAYNEQFF. In DNA, the CDR3 is TGTGCCAGCAGCGAAGAAGGCTGGGGAAACGCCTACAATGAGCAGTTCTTC. The genes are TRBV7-8 and TRBJ2-1; D unresolved. The CDR3 has 17 residues. Germline-derived CDR1 and CDR2 are SGHVS and FQNEAQ. The V end lost 5 bases, the J end lost 2 bases, and 19 bases lay between the germline ends.

This clonotype appeared a few times. J is TRBJ2-3 and V is TRBV5-4; 7 nucleotides agree with TRBD2. J lost 5 bases, V lost 5 bases, and 20 bases had no gene match. This CDR3 has 18 amino acids. Germline CDR1 and CDR2: SGHNT and YYREEE (reference sequence). The CDR3 DNA follows: TGTGCCAGCAGTCTACCCCCGGGAGGTCCTCTCAGAGGAGATACGCAGTATTTT. The encoded protein is CASSLPPGGPLRGDTQYF.

This clonotype came up many times. The chain carries TRBV6-2 or TRBV6-3 and TRBJ2-1; 11 positions match TRBD1. The V gene end was trimmed by 6 bases and the J gene end by 8 bases; junction bases not matched to a gene: 12. Germline CDR1 and CDR2: MNHEY and SVGEGT. CDR3 length: 16 residues. The CDR3 loop reads CASRPTGTGGYDEQFF. In nucleotides, the CDR3 is TGTGCCAGCAGACCCACCGGGACAGGGGGGTACGATGAGCAGTTCTTC.

The chain links TRBV29-1 to TRBJ2-7; no firm D call. The CDR3 extends over 11 amino acids. Germline V gene lookup returns CDR1 SQVTM and CDR2 ANQGSEA. With 3 bases removed from V and 5 bases from J, the gap between germline ends came to 8 bases. DNA of the CDR3: TGCAGCGTTGATCACAGCAACGAGCAGTACTTC. Translating it yields CSVDHSNEQYF.

The sample holds many counts of this clonotype. The chain is built from TRBV28 and TRBJ1-6; D is perhaps TRBD1 (6 bases). CDR3 length equals 11 residues. Germline CDR1 MDHEN, CDR2 SYDVKM. Trimming removed 5 bases at V and 14 bases at J, with 10 bases between. CDR3 amino acids: CASSLTGSLHF. The CDR3 DNA reads as TGTGCCAGCAGTCTGACAGGTTCCCTCCACTTT.

The sample holds a few counts of this clonotype. The V call is TRBV18, the J call TRBJ2-1, with D perhaps being TRBD1 or TRBD2 (6 bases each). Trimming removed 5 bases at V and 9 bases at J, with 23 bases between. The CDR3 is 16 residues long. Germline CDR1 KGHSH, CDR2 LQKENI. CDR3: CASSIRPPSGASEQFF. CDR3 nucleotides: TGTGCCAGCTCAATCCGTCCCCCGTCGGGGGCCAGTGAGCAGTTCTTC.

This clonotype has a handful of counts. This chain joins TRBV6-2 or TRBV6-3 and TRBJ2-7; no reliable D call. Trimming pared 0 bases from V and 4 bases from J, leaving 4 bases between. The CDR3 runs to 12 residues. Germline V gene sequence: CDR1 MNHEY, CDR2 SVGEGT. The CDR3 sequence is CASSYSRYEQYF. The CDR3 DNA reads as TGTGCCAGCAGTTACTCCCGGTACGAGCAGTACTTC.

This clonotype occurred a few times. The chain links TRBV3-1 to TRBJ1-1; 7 nucleotides match TRBD1. V shed 0 bases, J shed 1 base, and the junction held 2 bases outside the gene matches. CDR1 and CDR2 from the germline V gene are LGHDT and YNNKEL (reference sequence). This CDR3 is 15 amino acids long. CDR3 DNA sequence: TGTGCCAGCAGCCAAGACGACAGGGAGAACACTGAAGCTTTCTTT. Its protein is CASSQDDRENTEAFF.

The chain is built from TRBV7-6 and TRBJ2-1; 7 nucleotides line up with TRBD1. The CDR3 is 13 residues long. V shed 4 bases and J 7 bases; nucleotides not matched to a gene: 4. Germline-derived CDR1 and CDR2 are SGHVS and FNYEAQ. CDR3 sequence: CASSSQTGNEQFF. Here the CDR3 DNA reads TGTGCCAGCAGCTCCCAGACAGGGAATGAGCAGTTCTTC.

A few counts support this clonotype. The chain couples TRBV29-1 to TRBJ2-7, with D perhaps TRBD1 (5 bases). V lost 7 bases and J lost 2, with 12 bases in between. The CDR3 is made up of 12 amino acids. CDR1 and CDR2 (germline): SQVTM, ANQGSEA. CDR3 sequence: CSATGDPYEQYF. In DNA form, the CDR3 reads TGCAGCGCCACAGGTGATCCCTACGAGCAGTACTTC.

The CDR3 coding sequence is TGTGCCAGCACCCCGGTGGGTGAGCAGTTCTTC. Protein: CASTPVGEQFF. The rearrangement links TRBV7-9 to TRBJ2-1; D is ambiguous. Trimming took off 7 bases at V and 9 bases at J, with 10 bases between the two ends. Germline assignment: CDR1 SEHNR and CDR2 FQNEAQ (reference sequence). The CDR3 has 11 residues. The variable domain in full, with the rest retrieved from reference TRBV7-9 and TRBJ2-1, is DTGVSQNPRHKITKRGQNVTFRCDPISEHNRLYWYRQTLGQGPEFLTYFQNEAQLEKSRLLSDRFSAERPKGSFSTLEIQRTEQGDSAMYLCASTPVGEQFFGPGTRLTVL.

This clonotype was seen more than once but under ten times. The rearrangement uses TRBV7-4 and TRBJ2-1; TRBD1 or TRBD2 may be the D gene (5 bases each). The germline CDR1 and CDR2 sequences are SGHVT and SQSDAQ. The length of the CDR3 is 15 residues. Trimming left V 4 bases short and J 8 bases short, with 18 bases between. The CDR3 is CASSSPGPRKDEQFF. The DNA for the CDR3 is TGTGCCAGCAGCTCACCGGGACCCAGAAAGGATGAGCAGTTCTTC.

This clonotype came up a few times. V is TRBV5-1 and J is TRBJ2-7, with TRBD2 matching 8 bases. There are 14 residues in the CDR3. The germline V gene has CDR1 SGHRS and CDR2 YFSETQ. The V segment lost 5 bases and the J segment 0 bases; nucleotides outside the gene matches: 4. The CDR3 here is CASSAGTSSYEQYF. As DNA, the CDR3 is TGCGCCAGCAGTGCCGGGACTAGCTCCTACGAGCAGTACTTC.